What follows are 29 T cell receptor beta chains derived from one specimen sequenced in a study of blood T cell repertoires in COVID-19 (dated by TCRdb to 2020 to 2021). To prepare the library, the immunoSEQ multiplex PCR assay was applied. As stored in TCRdb, this immuneACCESS dataset retains in-frame rearrangements with V and J assigned. A fraction of the clones does not appear; measured against another copy, unresolved V genes explain less than half of the discrepancy, and the remainder lacks a known reason. For this sample the table gives over 300,000 clones, of which roughly 88% were detected only once. The ten largest account for 0.97% of the sample. Source material: PBMCs or T cells enriched from blood (not recorded which). The receptor set was obtained from a woman aged 25-40 years with acute COVID-19.

J is TRBJ2-7 and V is TRBV5-1; possible D gene TRBD2, 5 bases. This CDR3 contains 14 residues. Trimming stripped 4 bases from V and 3 bases from J, with 14 bases between. The germline gives CDR1 SGHRS, CDR2 YFSETQ. The CDR3 spells CASSLTYGDYEQYF. CDR3 nucleotide sequence: TGCGCCAGCAGCCTAACCTACGGGGACTACGAGCAGTACTTC.

V is TRBV19 and J is TRBJ1-5; no reliable D call. V was clipped by 2 bases and J by 0 bases, with 8 bases between them. Per the germline V gene, CDR1 is LNHDA and CDR2 is SQIVND (reference sequence). The length of the CDR3 is 15 residues. The CDR3 nucleotides are TGTGCCAGTAGTATAATGGCTCCTAGCAATCAGCCCCAGCATTTT. Translation: CASSIMAPSNQPQHF.

The rearrangement uses TRBV19 and TRBJ1-5; TRBD1 might be the D (5 bases). Germline CDR1 is LNHDA and CDR2 is SQIVND (reference sequence). Trimming cost V 7 bases and J 2 bases, with 6 bases left between them. This CDR3 is built from 12 residues. In DNA form, the CDR3 reads TGTGCCAGTACCAGGGGCAATCAGCCCCAGCATTTT. Translation: CASTRGNQPQHF.

The CDR3 spells CASSLGANSNQPQHF. The CDR3 DNA sequence: TGTGCCAGCAGCTTAGGGGCAAATAGCAATCAGCCCCAGCATTTT. J is TRBJ1-5 and V is TRBV7-2; no clear D. V gave up 1 base and J gave up 0 bases, with 7 bases separating them. The CDR3 runs to 15 residues. Germline V gives CDR1 SGHTA, CDR2 FQGNSA. Full variable domain (outside the CDR3, taken from reference TRBV7-2 and TRBJ1-5): GAGVSQSPSNKVTEKGKDVELRCDPISGHTALYWYRQSLGQGLEFLIYFQGNSAPDKSGLPSDRFSAERTGGSVSTLTIQRTQQEDSAVYLCASSLGANSNQPQHFGDGTRLSIL.

The chain has TRBV12-5 and TRBJ2-1; TRBD1 aligns across 7 bases. The length of the CDR3 is 12 residues. V dropped 8 bases and J dropped 6; count of bases not matched to a gene: 4. Per the germline V gene, CDR1 is LGHNT and CDR2 is FRNRAP. CDR3 amino acids: CASRQGFNEQFF. The CDR3 nucleotides are TGTGCTAGTCGACAGGGCTTCAATGAGCAGTTCTTC.

A single count supports this clone. This chain links TRBV3-1 (or the pseudogene TRBV3-2) with TRBJ1-1; D not resolved. The CDR3 has 14 amino acids. V gave up 0 bases and J gave up 2 bases, with 7 bases separating them. Germline V gene sequence: CDR1 LGHDT, CDR2 YNNKEL (reference sequence). This chain's CDR3 is CASSQEGENTEAFF. In DNA, the CDR3 is TGTGCCAGCAGCCAAGAGGGAGAAAACACTGAAGCTTTCTTT.

The table lists this clone with a count of one. The chain combines TRBV21-1 with TRBJ2-7; the DNA was not used to check the table's D call, TRBD1. TRBV21-1 is assigned pseudogene status. The CDR3 length is 15 residues. CDR3 loop: CASPGQLILGYEQYF. The CDR3, as DNA: TGTGCCAGTCCGGGACAGCTTATCTTAGGCTACGAGCAGTACTTC.

The chain joins TRBV9 to TRBJ1-1, with TRBD1 as a possible D gene (5 bases). Germline CDR1 reads SGDLS; CDR2 reads YYNGEE. V lost 0 bases to trimming and J lost 0 bases, with 12 bases between them. The CDR3 runs to 16 residues. The CDR3 spells CASSVGDPGLNTEAFF. CDR3 coding DNA: TGTGCCAGCAGCGTAGGAGATCCAGGGCTGAACACTGAAGCTTTCTTT.

The V gene is TRBV7-3, the J gene TRBJ2-5, with 8 bases fitting TRBD1. This CDR3 spans 18 amino acids. The V and J ends lost 5 bases and 2 bases, in that order; junction bases with no gene match: 16. Germline CDR1 and CDR2: SGHTA and FQGTGA. Here the CDR3 reads CASSEKGHRGAFQETQYF. Written as DNA, the CDR3 is TGTGCCAGCAGCGAAAAGGGGCACAGGGGGGCCTTTCAAGAGACCCAGTACTTC.

The chain employs TRBV5-6 and TRBJ1-6; no definite D call. There are 13 residues in the CDR3. Germline assignment: CDR1 SGHDT and CDR2 YYEEEE. Trimming took 4 bases from V and 6 from J, leaving 8 bases between them. CDR3 nucleotide sequence: TGTGCCAGCAGCCCCGGTACTAATTCACCCCTCCACTTT. Protein: CASSPGTNSPLHF. The full variable domain, its missing parts supplied by reference TRBV5-6 and TRBJ1-6, is DAGVTQSPTHLIKTRGQQVTLRCSPKSGHDTVSWYQQALGQGPQFIFQYYEEEERQRGNFPDRFSGHQFPNYSSELNVNALLLGDSALYLCASSPGTNSPLHFGNGTRLTVT.

This chain joins TRBV19 and TRBJ2-1, with TRBD2 matching over 7 bases. Trimming at V came to 4 bases and at J to 4 bases, leaving 10 bases not matched to a gene. The CDR3 extends over 16 amino acids. Germline lookup yields CDR1 LNHDA and CDR2 SQIVND (reference sequence). Written as DNA, the CDR3 is TGTGCCAGTAGTAACCGGCTCGCGGGGGATTACAATGAGCAGTTCTTC. Protein product: CASSNRLAGDYNEQFF.

The rearrangement links TRBV5-1 to TRBJ1-1, with a weak D call TRBD1 (5 bases). Germline V gives CDR1 SGHRS, CDR2 YFSETQ. The V end lost 0 bases, the J end lost 4 bases, and 16 bases lay between the germline ends. CDR3 length: 16 amino acids. CDR3 coding DNA: TGCGCCAGCAGCTTGGATGGCTGGTCCCAGGGCACTGAAGCTTTCTTT. Translating it yields CASSLDGWSQGTEAFF.

The CDR3 sequence is CASNRPGQGDYGYTF. CDR3 DNA sequence: TGTGCCAGCAATCGTCCCGGACAGGGGGACTATGGCTACACCTTC. This chain connects TRBV6-5 to TRBJ1-2; 10 positions match TRBD1. With V trimmed by 7 bases and J by 3 bases, 8 bases remained unmatched. Germline loops: CDR1 MNHEY, CDR2 SVGAGI. This CDR3 is 15 amino acids long.

This clone was counted a few times. The genes are TRBV5-5 and TRBJ1-1; 9 bases align to TRBD1. V was clipped by 4 bases and J by 4 bases; unmatched bases: 5. The germline V gene encodes CDR1 SGHKS and CDR2 YYEKEE (reference sequence). CDR3 length equals 14 residues. The DNA of the CDR3 is TGTGCCAGCAGCAAAGGACAGGGGCCCACTGAAGCTTTCTTT. It yields the protein CASSKGQGPTEAFF.

The rearrangement uses TRBV7-2 and TRBJ1-5; 8 nucleotides line up with TRBD1. The germline CDR1 and CDR2 sequences are SGHTA and FQGNSA. The length of the CDR3 is 16 residues. The V segment lost 3 bases and the J segment 2 bases; nucleotides outside the gene matches: 6. The CDR3 protein is CASSLMDRDGNQPQHF. As DNA, the CDR3 is TGTGCCAGCAGCTTGATGGACAGGGACGGCAATCAGCCCCAGCATTTT.

This rearrangement joins TRBV7-8 to TRBJ2-1; TRBD1 aligns across 7 bases. Germline CDR1 reads SGHVS; CDR2 reads FQNEAQ. V lost 1 base, J lost 3 bases, and 3 bases stayed unmatched. This CDR3 is built from 15 residues. CDR3 DNA: TGTGCCAGCAGCTTAGACCAGGGGGACTACAATGAGCAGTTCTTC. The encoded protein is CASSLDQGDYNEQFF.

The rearrangement joins TRBV6-1 to TRBJ2-3; no clear D. V lost 1 base to trimming and J lost 2 bases, with 7 bases between them. Germline CDR1 reads MNHNS; CDR2 reads SASEGT. This CDR3 has 14 residues. The CDR3 spells CASSEVQNTDTQYF. CDR3 in DNA: TGTGCCAGCAGTGAAGTACAGAACACAGATACGCAGTATTTT.

This clone was counted only a few times. This chain links TRBV29-1 with TRBJ1-1, with 9 bases aligning to TRBD1. The CDR3 runs 13 residues. V lost 5 bases, J lost 4 bases, and 5 bases stayed unmatched. The germline gives CDR1 SQVTM, CDR2 ANQGSEA. CDR3 residues: CSVLATGGTEAFF. CDR3 bases: TGCAGCGTTCTCGCGACAGGGGGCACTGAAGCTTTCTTT.

In its sample, this clone was seen once. The V gene is TRBV7-2, the J gene TRBJ1-6, with D perhaps matching TRBD1 (5 bases). This CDR3 has 16 amino acids. Trimming removed 1 base from V and 10 bases from J, with 17 bases in between. CDR1 is SGHTA, CDR2 FQGNSA, per germline. This CDR3 reads CASSLVTGGKDSPLHF. CDR3 DNA: TGTGCCAGCAGCTTAGTAACGGGGGGAAAAGACTCACCCCTCCACTTT.

The chain recombines TRBV10-1 with TRBJ2-3; the match to TRBD2 covers 10 bases. CDR1 is WNHNN and CDR2 is SYGVQD in the germline V gene (reference sequence). V lost 6 bases and J lost 4; bases outside the gene matches: 10. The CDR3 sequence is 16 residues long. The CDR3 nucleotides are TGCGCCAGCAGCCTTGACATTAGCGGGGGGCCAGATACGCAGTATTTT. This sequence encodes CASSLDISGGPDTQYF.

The chain carries TRBV2 and TRBJ2-1; tentatively, D is TRBD2 (6 bases). The CDR3 totals 14 residues. CDR1 is SNHLY and CDR2 is FYNNEI in the germline V gene. The ends were cut back, 9 bases at V and 3 bases at J, with 15 bases in the middle. Here the CDR3 reads CASTRDSSYNEQFF. Written as DNA, the CDR3 is TGTGCCAGTACCCGGGACTCGAGCTACAATGAGCAGTTCTTC.

The rearrangement joins TRBV4-3 to TRBJ2-3; 10 bases are a match to TRBD2. The CDR3 is 18 residues long. J lost 5 bases, V lost 0 bases, and 11 bases had no gene match. CDR1 is LGHNA and CDR2 is YSLEER in the germline V gene. The CDR3: CASSQELRASGGEDTQYF. The CDR3 bases are TGCGCCAGCAGCCAAGAACTTAGGGCTAGCGGGGGAGAAGATACGCAGTATTTT.

The rearrangement links TRBV5-4 to TRBJ1-2; D ambiguous. CDR3 length: 15 amino acids. V was trimmed by 3 bases and J by 3 bases, leaving 15 bases between them. Germline V gene data show CDR1 as SGHNT and CDR2 as YYREEE (reference sequence). This CDR3 reads CASSSRTSGDYGYTF. The CDR3 DNA sequence: TGTGCCAGCAGCTCAAGGACCTCCGGGGACTATGGCTACACCTTC.

A remark on this clone: The junction shows a germline mismatch at one end, possibly a read error. The chain carries TRBV27 and TRBJ2-7; possible D gene TRBD1, 8 bases. The length of the CDR3 is 13 residues. Germline lookup yields CDR1 MNHEY and CDR2 SMNVEV (reference sequence). CDR3 amino acids: CASSEQGDYEEYF. CDR3 nucleotide sequence: TGTGCCAGCAGTGAACAGGGGGACTACGAGGAGTACTTC.

This sequence joins TRBV6-5 and TRBJ2-1; D may be TRBD1 (6 bases). Germline CDR1 and CDR2: MNHEY and SVGAGI. This CDR3 region has 16 residues. Trimming took off 4 bases at V and 0 bases at J, with 13 bases between the two ends. CDR3 nucleotides: TGTGCCAGCAGTTCCGGGACAACGAGCTCCTACAATGAGCAGTTCTTC. Its translation: CASSSGTTSSYNEQFF.

The chain has TRBV30 and TRBJ2-3; maybe TRBD2 (6 bases). Germline V CDR1 and CDR2: GTSNPN, SVGIG (reference sequence). This CDR3 spans 14 amino acids. V shed 3 bases and J shed 0 bases, with 10 bases lying between them. The CDR3 here is CAWRPRGSTDTQYF. The CDR3 DNA reads TGTGCCTGGAGACCGCGGGGAAGCACAGATACGCAGTATTTT.

This clone turned up a few times. The chain uses TRBV2 and TRBJ1-1; possibly TRBD1 for D (6 bases). The CDR3 runs to 14 residues. CDR1 and CDR2 from the germline V gene are SNHLY and FYNNEI. The germline V and J ends were trimmed by 6 bases and 6 bases, with 17 bases remaining between them. Here the CDR3 DNA reads TGTGCCAGCAGGAACCAGGGGTTGTTCTCTGAAGCTTTCTTT. Translation gives CASRNQGLFSEAFF. Full variable domain (remainder filled in from reference TRBV2 and TRBJ1-1): EPEVTQTPSHQVTQMGQEVILRCVPISNHLYFYWYRQILGQKVEFLVSFYNNEISEKSEIFDDQFSVERPDGSNFTLKIRSTKLEDSAMYFCASRNQGLFSEAFFGQGTRLTVV.

CDR3 nucleotides: TGCGCCAGCAGCTACCTAGCGGGGTCGGGGGGTGAGCAGTTCTTC. Translating it yields CASSYLAGSGGEQFF. The chain has TRBV5-1 and TRBJ2-1; TRBD2 aligns across 9 bases. The CDR3 extends over 15 amino acids. Germline CDR1 and CDR2: SGHRS and YFSETQ. Unmatched junction bases numbered 10, after V lost 3 bases and J lost 9 bases.

CDR3 bases: TGTGCCAGTAGTAGATGGGCCTCCTACGAGCAGTACTTC. Translation: CASSRWASYEQYF. The V gene is TRBV19, the J gene TRBJ2-7; D remains unclear. This CDR3 spans 13 amino acids. Per germline, CDR1 LNHDA and CDR2 SQIVND (reference sequence). Trimming shortened V by 4 bases and J by 0 bases, and 7 bases separated the two germline ends.